One T cell receptor (beta chain) is described in this entry. Its cognate antigen is unknown. This sample also contains other DNA sequences that code for the same CDR3. Data came from immunoSEQ multiplex PCR; TCRdb stores just in-frame clones and leaves some out. The profile shows about 100,000 clones, just under 90% of them singletons. This sample was included in a study of T cell responses to AZD1222 COVID-19 vaccine. Study-wide points: Possibly, clonal diversity was underestimated; donors were largely white British and included more females.

Germline CDR1 is SNHLY and CDR2 is FYNNEI. Trimming removed 4 bases from V and 5 bases from J; junction bases left unmatched: 3. This CDR3 has 14 residues. This chain links TRBV2 with TRBJ2-3; TRBD2 matches at 10 bases. The clonotype originates from an adult in good health. The starting material was peripheral blood, obtained on day 0 of AZD1222 vaccination. CDR3 in DNA: TGTGCCAGCAGTGTGCTAGCGGGAGAAGATACGCAGTATTTT. Protein: CASSVLAGEDTQYF.